The rows below give T cell receptor beta chains drawn from one sample of a study of siplizumab effects on memory and regulatory T cells. Profiled with immunoSEQ multiplex PCR; TCRdb holds only in-frame clones, not every one. Of roughly 60,000 clones detected, 93% appear once; the ten largest clones hold about two fifths. Sequenced: CD8+ T cells sorted from blood. These receptors were collected from a human donor in good health. The CDR3 runs from the conserved cysteine through the conserved F or W. The order of the fields is J gene, V gene, D gene, clone size, CDR3 length, CDR3 protein, CDR3 DNA. D genes are given only for firm matches. Clone size is stated in some rows and not others, as once, few, many or a class when expanded.

j_call: TRBJ2-7; v_call: TRBV4-2; d_call: -; clone_size: -; cdr3_length: 15; cdr3_aa: CASSPSLGGAYEQYF; cdr3_nt: TGTGCCAGCAGCCCTTCCCTAGGGGGTGCCTACGAGCAGTACTTC
j_call: TRBJ2-5; v_call: TRBV16; d_call: -; clone_size: -; cdr3_length: 15; cdr3_aa: CASSPFVEDRETQYF; cdr3_nt: TGTGCCAGCAGCCCTTTTGTGGAAGATAGGGAGACCCAGTACTTC
j_call: TRBJ2-7; v_call: TRBV2; d_call: TRBD2; clone_size: once; cdr3_length: 14; cdr3_aa: CASGGLAGSYEQYF; cdr3_nt: TGTGCCAGTGGGGGACTAGCGGGATCCTACGAGCAGTACTTC
j_call: TRBJ2-1; v_call: TRBV7-9; d_call: -; clone_size: -; cdr3_length: 16; cdr3_aa: CASSVSIAQPYNEQFF; cdr3_nt: TGTGCCAGCAGCGTCTCCATCGCTCAGCCCTACAATGAGCAGTTCTTC
j_call: TRBJ2-2; v_call: TRBV10-3; d_call: -; clone_size: -; cdr3_length: 13; cdr3_aa: CAITNGNTGELFF; cdr3_nt: TGTGCCATCACCAACGGGAACACCGGGGAGCTGTTTTTT
j_call: TRBJ2-5; v_call: TRBV6-1; d_call: -; clone_size: once; cdr3_length: 16; cdr3_aa: CASSANSGTSGETQYF; cdr3_nt: TGTGCCAGCAGTGCCAACTCCGGGACATCAGGCGAGACCCAGTACTTC
j_call: TRBJ2-4; v_call: TRBV18; d_call: TRBD1; clone_size: -; cdr3_length: 17; cdr3_aa: CASSPTGGSLSKNIQYF; cdr3_nt: TGTGCCAGCTCACCAACAGGGGGATCTCTATCCAAAAACATTCAGTACTTC
j_call: TRBJ2-7; v_call: TRBV4-2; d_call: TRBD1; clone_size: -; cdr3_length: 18; cdr3_aa: CASSQDYVVRTGNLEQYF; cdr3_nt: TGTGCCAGCAGCCAAGATTACGTGGTTAGGACAGGAAACCTCGAGCAGTACTTC
j_call: TRBJ2-3; v_call: TRBV27; d_call: TRBD2; clone_size: -; cdr3_length: 16; cdr3_aa: CASSPRLAGSTDTQYF; cdr3_nt: TGTGCCAGCAGTCCAAGACTAGCGGGTAGCACAGATACGCAGTATTTT
j_call: TRBJ1-1; v_call: TRBV29-1; d_call: -; clone_size: -; cdr3_length: 10; cdr3_aa: CSGQHTEAFF; cdr3_nt: TGCAGCGGACAGCACACTGAAGCTTTCTTT
j_call: TRBJ2-3; v_call: TRBV5-4; d_call: -; clone_size: -; cdr3_length: 12; cdr3_aa: CASSSVSDTQYF; cdr3_nt: TGTGCCAGCAGCTCCGTTTCGGATACGCAGTATTTT
j_call: TRBJ2-7; v_call: TRBV7-9; d_call: TRBD2; clone_size: -; cdr3_length: 16; cdr3_aa: CASSQDWTSGSDEQYF; cdr3_nt: TGTGCCAGCAGCCAAGATTGGACTAGCGGGAGTGACGAGCAGTACTTC
j_call: TRBJ2-1; v_call: TRBV27; d_call: TRBD1; clone_size: -; cdr3_length: 16; cdr3_aa: CASRMGTGDFYNEQFF; cdr3_nt: TGTGCCAGCAGGATGGGGACAGGTGATTTCTACAATGAGCAGTTCTTC
j_call: TRBJ2-7; v_call: TRBV28; d_call: -; clone_size: -; cdr3_length: 12; cdr3_aa: CASRAWAVEQYF; cdr3_nt: TGTGCCAGCAGGGCCTGGGCGGTCGAGCAGTACTTC
j_call: TRBJ2-3; v_call: TRBV18; d_call: TRBD2; clone_size: -; cdr3_length: 17; cdr3_aa: CASSPLGLAGSTDTQYF; cdr3_nt: TGTGCCAGCTCACCACTGGGGCTAGCGGGAAGCACAGATACGCAGTATTTT
j_call: TRBJ2-1; v_call: TRBV2; d_call: -; clone_size: few; cdr3_length: 11; cdr3_aa: CASSGRNEQFF; cdr3_nt: TGTGCCAGCAGTGGTAGAAATGAGCAGTTCTTC
j_call: TRBJ1-2; v_call: TRBV6-4; d_call: -; clone_size: -; cdr3_length: 13; cdr3_aa: CASSEDPGYGYTF; cdr3_nt: TGTGCCAGCAGTGAAGACCCTGGCTATGGCTACACCTTC
j_call: TRBJ2-3; v_call: TRBV18; d_call: TRBD2; clone_size: -; cdr3_length: 16; cdr3_aa: CASSPQLAAEADTQYF; cdr3_nt: TGTGCCAGCTCACCACAACTAGCGGCTGAGGCAGATACGCAGTATTTT
j_call: TRBJ2-7; v_call: TRBV15; d_call: -; clone_size: -; cdr3_length: 15; cdr3_aa: CATSRDRIGGYEQYF; cdr3_nt: TGTGCCACCAGCAGAGATCGAATAGGAGGCTACGAGCAGTACTTC
j_call: TRBJ1-1; v_call: TRBV5-1; d_call: -; clone_size: -; cdr3_length: 13; cdr3_aa: CASSLGSPTEAFF; cdr3_nt: TGCGCCAGCAGCTTAGGGAGTCCCACTGAAGCTTTCTTT
j_call: TRBJ2-1; v_call: TRBV5-1; d_call: -; clone_size: -; cdr3_length: 14; cdr3_aa: CASSPGVSYNEQFF; cdr3_nt: TGCGCCAGCAGCCCCGGGGTCTCCTACAATGAGCAGTTCTTC
j_call: TRBJ2-7; v_call: TRBV2; d_call: TRBD1; clone_size: -; cdr3_length: 15; cdr3_aa: CASRDTGTEAYEQYF; cdr3_nt: TGTGCCAGCAGAGATACCGGGACAGAAGCCTACGAGCAGTACTTC
j_call: TRBJ2-1; v_call: TRBV4-1; d_call: -; clone_size: -; cdr3_length: 16; cdr3_aa: CASSPLGAGHSNEQFF; cdr3_nt: TGCGCCAGCAGCCCCCTAGGAGCGGGCCACTCCAATGAGCAGTTCTTC
j_call: TRBJ2-1; v_call: TRBV14; d_call: -; clone_size: once; cdr3_length: 15; cdr3_aa: CASSPLPGSYNEQFF; cdr3_nt: TGTGCCAGCAGCCCTTTGCCAGGATCCTACAATGAGCAGTTCTTC
j_call: TRBJ2-3; v_call: TRBV6-1; d_call: -; clone_size: -; cdr3_length: 14; cdr3_aa: CASAGTPNEGTQYF; cdr3_nt: TGTGCCAGCGCCGGGACTCCTAATGAAGGTACGCAGTATTTT
j_call: TRBJ2-5; v_call: TRBV21-1; d_call: -; clone_size: -; cdr3_length: 10; cdr3_aa: CASTQLAQYF; cdr3_nt: TGTGCCAGCACCCAGCTGGCCCAGTACTTC
j_call: TRBJ1-2; v_call: TRBV15; d_call: -; clone_size: -; cdr3_length: 15; cdr3_aa: CATSRDLGRSYGYTF; cdr3_nt: TGTGCCACCAGCAGAGATCTAGGACGGTCCTATGGCTACACCTTC
j_call: TRBJ2-7; v_call: TRBV5-1; d_call: -; clone_size: -; cdr3_length: 13; cdr3_aa: CASRRTDSYEQYF; cdr3_nt: TGCGCCAGCCGTCGGACGGACTCCTACGAGCAGTACTTC
j_call: TRBJ1-1; v_call: TRBV9; d_call: -; clone_size: -; cdr3_length: 12; cdr3_aa: CASTGVGTEAFF; cdr3_nt: TGTGCCAGCACAGGGGTCGGCACTGAAGCTTTCTTT
j_call: TRBJ1-1; v_call: TRBV9; d_call: -; clone_size: -; cdr3_length: 14; cdr3_aa: CASSVVLGDTEAFF; cdr3_nt: TGTGCCAGCAGCGTAGTTCTAGGGGACACTGAAGCTTTCTTT
j_call: TRBJ1-5; v_call: TRBV9; d_call: -; clone_size: -; cdr3_length: 14; cdr3_aa: CASSPDGSNQPQHF; cdr3_nt: TGTGCCAGCAGCCCGGACGGCAGCAATCAGCCCCAGCATTTT
j_call: TRBJ2-1; v_call: TRBV7-9; d_call: -; clone_size: -; cdr3_length: 17; cdr3_aa: CASSLARGVSSYNEQFF; cdr3_nt: TGTGCCAGCAGCTTAGCGAGAGGCGTAAGCTCCTACAATGAGCAGTTCTTC
j_call: TRBJ2-1; v_call: TRBV9; d_call: -; clone_size: -; cdr3_length: 14; cdr3_aa: CASSEDTSYNEQFF; cdr3_nt: TGTGCCAGCAGCGAAGACACAAGCTACAATGAGCAGTTCTTC
j_call: TRBJ2-7; v_call: TRBV7-8; d_call: TRBD2; clone_size: -; cdr3_length: 15; cdr3_aa: CASSLAGLAVREQYF; cdr3_nt: TGTGCCAGCAGCTTAGCGGGACTAGCGGTTCGCGAGCAGTACTTC
j_call: TRBJ2-1; v_call: TRBV19; d_call: TRBD2; clone_size: -; cdr3_length: 13; cdr3_aa: CASTDSGSYEQFF; cdr3_nt: TGTGCCAGTACCGATAGCGGGAGCTATGAGCAGTTCTTC
j_call: TRBJ2-2; v_call: TRBV6-1; d_call: -; clone_size: few; cdr3_length: 15; cdr3_aa: CASSEMTGNTGELFF; cdr3_nt: TGTGCCAGCAGTGAAATGACAGGGAACACCGGGGAGCTGTTTTTT
j_call: TRBJ2-3; v_call: TRBV21-1; d_call: -; clone_size: -; cdr3_length: 12; cdr3_aa: CASLLTTDTQYF; cdr3_nt: TGTGCCAGCCTCCTGACGACAGATACGCAGTATTTT
j_call: TRBJ2-3; v_call: TRBV13; d_call: -; clone_size: -; cdr3_length: 12; cdr3_aa: CASSMRVDTQYF; cdr3_nt: TGTGCCAGCAGCATGAGGGTAGATACGCAGTATTTT
j_call: TRBJ1-5; v_call: TRBV10-3; d_call: -; clone_size: once; cdr3_length: 15; cdr3_aa: CAISENRAGNQPQHF; cdr3_nt: TGTGCCATCAGTGAGAACAGGGCTGGCAATCAGCCCCAGCATTTT
j_call: TRBJ1-2; v_call: TRBV27; d_call: -; clone_size: once; cdr3_length: 11; cdr3_aa: CASSPGVGYTF; cdr3_nt: TGTGCCAGCAGTCCAGGGGTGGGCTACACCTTC
j_call: TRBJ2-1; v_call: TRBV5-1; d_call: -; clone_size: -; cdr3_length: 16; cdr3_aa: CASSLVGGGADNEQFF; cdr3_nt: TGCGCCAGCAGCTTGGTGGGAGGGGGCGCTGACAATGAGCAGTTCTTC
j_call: TRBJ1-1; v_call: TRBV7-8; d_call: -; clone_size: -; cdr3_length: 19; cdr3_aa: CASSLAPAKIISLNTEAFF; cdr3_nt: TGTGCCAGCAGCTTAGCCCCGGCAAAAATAATCTCGTTGAACACTGAAGCTTTCTTT
j_call: TRBJ2-7; v_call: TRBV5-8; d_call: -; clone_size: -; cdr3_length: 14; cdr3_aa: CASSLRGVPYEQYF; cdr3_nt: TGTGCCAGCAGCCTGAGGGGGGTCCCCTACGAGCAGTACTTC
j_call: TRBJ2-3; v_call: TRBV4-2; d_call: -; clone_size: -; cdr3_length: 12; cdr3_aa: CASSPLGDTQYF; cdr3_nt: TGTGCCAGCAGCCCCCTGGGCGATACGCAGTATTTT
j_call: TRBJ2-5; v_call: TRBV7-9; d_call: -; clone_size: -; cdr3_length: 14; cdr3_aa: CASHAGGNGETQYF; cdr3_nt: TGTGCCAGCCATGCAGGAGGCAATGGGGAGACCCAGTACTTC